These 25 T cell receptor beta chains were sequenced from one sample in a study of cytomegalovirus exposure and HLA in healthy donors (dated by TCRdb to the late 2010s). Library preparation employed the immunoSEQ multiplex PCR assay. In TCRdb, the immuneACCESS table is reduced to in-frame sequences with V and J assigned. These tables do not hold every clone; where another copy was compared, an unresolved V gene accounts for under half, and the others remain unexplained. The sample table contains 92,000 or so clones; only one count was recorded for approximately 96% of them. Jointly, the top ten make up about 0.8% of the sample. What was sequenced was PBMCs. The receptors shown here come from a man aged 18 to 35 in good health and CMV-seronegative.

The chain joins TRBV9 to TRBJ2-2, with TRBD2 identical over 12 bases. Trimming at V came to 3 bases and at J to 6 bases, leaving 6 bases not matched to a gene. Germline loops: CDR1 SGDLS, CDR2 YYNGEE. This CDR3 comprises 16 residues. The DNA for the CDR3 is TGTGCCAGCAGCGGAACTAGCGGGAGGTTTGCCGGGGAGCTGTTTTTT. The encoded protein is CASSGTSGRFAGELFF. Full variable domain (rest looked up from reference TRBV9 and TRBJ2-2): DSGVTQTPKHLITATGQRVTLRCSPRSGDLSVYWYQQSLDQGLQFLIQYYNGEERAKGNILERFSAQQFPDLHSELNLSSLELGDSALYFCASSGTSGRFAGELFFGEGSRLTVL.

This clone was recorded once. This CDR3 is CASSLGLRESNYGYTF. In DNA, the CDR3 is TGTGCCAGCAGCTTGGGCCTACGAGAATCTAACTATGGCTACACCTTC. This chain joins TRBV7-9 and TRBJ1-2; D uncertain. The V gene's germline CDR1 is SEHNR and CDR2 FQNEAQ (reference sequence). Trimming shortened V by 3 bases and J by 0 bases, and 14 bases separated the two germline ends. The CDR3 has 16 amino acids.

This chain links TRBV13 with TRBJ2-3; 15 bases match TRBD2. The germline V gene encodes CDR1 PRHDT and CDR2 FYEKMQ (reference sequence). With 5 bases clipped from V and 2 bases from J, the junction kept 8 bases outside the gene matches. The CDR3 spans 18 residues. This chain's CDR3 is CASSLRTSGRADTDTQYF. The CDR3 nucleotides read TGTGCCAGCAGCCTCCGGACTAGCGGGAGGGCCGACACAGATACGCAGTATTTT. The full variable domain, completed using reference TRBV13 and TRBJ2-3, is AAGVIQSPRHLIKEKRETATLKCYPIPRHDTVYWYQQGPGQDPQFLISFYEKMQSDKGSIPDRFSAQQFSDYHSELNMSSLELGDSALYFCASSLRTSGRADTDTQYFGPGTRLTVL.

The rearrangement links TRBV28 to TRBJ1-3; 8 nucleotides line up with TRBD1. The ends lost 5 bases at V and 4 bases at J; junction bases unmatched: 7. The germline gives CDR1 MDHEN, CDR2 SYDVKM. The CDR3 loop spans 15 amino acids. The CDR3 DNA follows: TGTGCCAGCAGTCCCTTACAGGGGGGAGGAAACACCATATATTTT. Protein sequence: CASSPLQGGGNTIYF.

The chain has TRBV7-8 and TRBJ1-2; D might be TRBD1 (6 bases). V lost 1 base and J lost 4, with 13 bases in between. The CDR3 contains 15 residues. Germline lookup yields CDR1 SGHVS and CDR2 FQNEAQ. The CDR3 sequence is CASSLVQGAGYGYTF. The CDR3, as DNA: TGTGCCAGCAGCTTAGTACAGGGAGCAGGCTATGGCTACACCTTC.

The chain carries TRBV14 and TRBJ2-1; D uncertain. Germline CDR1 and CDR2: SGHDN and FVKESK. With 4 bases removed from V and 12 bases from J, the gap between germline ends came to 16 bases. The CDR3 extends over 13 amino acids. The CDR3 loop is CASSPPLTLRQFF. CDR3 nucleotides: TGTGCCAGCAGCCCACCTCTAACGTTAAGGCAGTTCTTC. The complete variable domain, with remaining parts taken from reference TRBV14 and TRBJ2-1, reads EAGVTQFPSHSVIEKGQTVTLRCDPISGHDNLYWYRRVMGKEIKFLLHFVKESKQDESGMPNNRFLAERTGGTYSTLKVQPAELEDSGVYFCASSPPLTLRQFFGPGTRLTVL.

V gene TRBV4-1 combines with J gene TRBJ1-4; D is undetermined. The CDR3 length is 15 residues. Deletions cut 4 bases from V and 2 bases from J, with 11 bases between. Germline CDR1 and CDR2: MGHRA and YSYEKL. The CDR3: CASSPLGGTNEKLFF. The CDR3 DNA reads as TGCGCCAGCAGCCCTCTGGGAGGGACTAATGAAAAACTGTTTTTT.

The chain combines TRBV28 with TRBJ2-1; 8 nucleotides align to TRBD2. Germline loops: CDR1 MDHEN, CDR2 SYDVKM. The CDR3 length is 17 residues. Trimming removed 6 bases from V and 4 bases from J; junction bases left unmatched: 14. The CDR3 DNA reads TGTGCCAGCAGAGCAAGTTTAGTACTAGCGGTATACAATGAGCAGTTCTTC. It codes for CASRASLVLAVYNEQFF.

V gene TRBV29-1 combines with J gene TRBJ2-7, with TRBD2 as a possible D gene (5 bases). Germline V gene lookup returns CDR1 SQVTM and CDR2 ANQGSEA. CDR3 length: 15 residues. Trimming took 0 bases from V and 0 from J, leaving 12 bases between them. CDR3 sequence: CSVEDKFSGSYEQYF. The CDR3 region has the DNA TGCAGCGTTGAAGATAAGTTCAGCGGCTCCTACGAGCAGTACTTC.

V and J are TRBV2 and TRBJ2-1; maybe TRBD2 (7 bases). From germline, CDR1 is SNHLY and CDR2 FYNNEI. Trimming left V 11 bases short and J 5 bases short, with 19 bases between. CDR3 length: 14 residues. CDR3 region: CAAAAAGANNEQFF. In DNA form, the CDR3 reads TGTGCCGCGGCGGCCGCGGGGGCCAACAATGAGCAGTTCTTC.

The rearrangement joins TRBV9 to TRBJ1-1, with D perhaps TRBD1 (6 bases). The germline V and J ends were trimmed by 4 bases and 4 bases, with 14 bases remaining between them. Germline CDR1 SGDLS, CDR2 YYNGEE. The CDR3 extends over 14 amino acids. The CDR3 loop is CASSPGQWGTEAFF. CDR3 DNA sequence: TGTGCCAGCAGCCCCGGACAGTGGGGCACTGAAGCTTTCTTT.

The chain is built from TRBV6-5 and TRBJ2-4, with D tentatively TRBD2 (5 bases). Trimming shortened V by 0 bases and J by 13 bases, and 13 bases separated the two germline ends. Germline V gene lookup returns CDR1 MNHEY and CDR2 SVGAGI. The CDR3 consists of 13 residues. CDR3 in amino acids: CASSYSSGGGQYF. Here the CDR3 DNA reads TGTGCCAGCAGTTACTCGTCAGGAGGTGGACAGTACTTC.

The rearrangement joins TRBV6-6 to TRBJ1-1, with D tentatively TRBD1 (6 bases). Germline-derived CDR1 and CDR2 are MNHNY and SVGAGI (reference sequence). The CDR3 is made up of 15 amino acids. Trimming cost V 2 bases and J 1 base, with 11 bases left between them. The CDR3, as DNA: TGTGCCAGCAGTTACCTCCGGGGGGCGAACACTGAAGCTTTCTTT. Translating gives CASSYLRGANTEAFF.

V is TRBV10-1 and J is TRBJ2-7, with 10 bases aligning to TRBD1. Trimming at V came to 8 bases and at J to 4 bases, leaving 2 bases not matched to a gene. There are 12 residues in the CDR3. Looked up from germline, CDR1 is WNHNN and CDR2 is SYGVQD (reference sequence). CDR3 in DNA: TGCGCCAGCGGGACAGGGGCATACGAGCAGTACTTC. Its protein is CASGTGAYEQYF.

The chain employs TRBV5-8 and TRBJ1-4, with unresolved D. Germline lookup yields CDR1 SGHTS and CDR2 YDEGEE. V lost 0 bases, J lost 2 bases, and 20 bases lay in between. This CDR3 is 19 amino acids long. The CDR3 sequence: CASSLERRIWDVTNEKLFF. DNA of the CDR3: TGTGCCAGCAGCTTGGAAAGGAGGATTTGGGATGTGACTAATGAAAAACTGTTTTTT.

This clone is a singleton in its sample. The V gene is TRBV4-3, the J gene TRBJ1-4; tentative D call: TRBD1 (6 bases). Trimming removed 4 bases from V and 5 bases from J, with 14 bases in between. The CDR3 loop spans 15 amino acids. CDR1 is LGHNA, CDR2 YSLEER, per germline. Written as DNA, the CDR3 is TGCGCCAGCAGCCCCACCGGGACACAGAATGAAAAACTGTTTTTT. The encoded protein is CASSPTGTQNEKLFF.

The rearrangement joins TRBV9 to TRBJ2-1; 7 nucleotides match TRBD1. This CDR3 spans 14 amino acids. CDR1 is SGDLS and CDR2 is YYNGEE in the germline V gene. V was pared by 0 bases and J by 10 bases, with 7 bases of the junction left unmatched. This CDR3 reads CASSVGGGAWEQFF. In DNA form, the CDR3 reads TGTGCCAGCAGCGTAGGAGGGGGCGCATGGGAGCAGTTCTTC.

The CDR3 spells CSVETVPGLSYNEQFF. The DNA for the CDR3 is TGCAGCGTTGAAACTGTACCGGGACTCTCCTACAATGAGCAGTTCTTC. The chain couples TRBV29-1 to TRBJ2-1; D perhaps matches TRBD2 (6 bases). This CDR3 comprises 16 residues. The V gene's germline CDR1 is SQVTM and CDR2 ANQGSEA. The V and J ends lost 2 bases and 0 bases respectively, with 14 bases between them.

This clone was picked up a small number of times. V and J are TRBV7-9 and TRBJ2-3; D unclear. From germline, CDR1 is SEHNR and CDR2 FQNEAQ (reference sequence). Trimming shortened V by 8 bases and J by 3 bases, and 12 bases separated the two germline ends. The CDR3 sequence is 13 residues long. CDR3 in DNA: TGTGCCAGCGGGCTTTACACGACAGATACGCAGTATTTT. Its protein product is CASGLYTTDTQYF. Together with reference TRBV7-9 and TRBJ2-3, the CDR3 gives the full variable domain: DTGVSQNPRHKITKRGQNVTFRCDPISEHNRLYWYRQTLGQGPEFLTYFQNEAQLEKSRLLSDRFSAERPKGSFSTLEIQRTEQGDSAMYLCASGLYTTDTQYFGPGTRLTVL.

The chain employs TRBV10-3 and TRBJ1-5; 8 positions agree with TRBD1. With V trimmed by 10 bases and J by 4 bases, 6 bases remained unmatched. The CDR3 is made up of 13 amino acids. Germline V CDR1 and CDR2: ENHRY, SYGVKD. The CDR3, as DNA: TGTGCCACAGCGGACAGGGAAAATCAGCCCCAGCATTTT. This encodes CATADRENQPQHF.

The chain uses TRBV28 and TRBJ1-1, with 9 bases lining up with TRBD1. J gave up 4 bases and V 8 bases, and 8 bases lay outside the gene matches. This CDR3 spans 14 amino acids. Germline CDR1 is MDHEN and CDR2 is SYDVKM. The CDR3 sequence: CASPRDRVVTEAFF. CDR3 sequence (DNA): TGTGCCAGCCCCAGGGACAGGGTGGTCACTGAAGCTTTCTTT.

For this clone: This sample also contains other DNA sequences that code for the same CDR3. The V call is TRBV29-1, the J call TRBJ2-7; TRBD1 matches 8 bases. With 4 bases clipped from V and 6 bases from J, the junction kept 2 bases outside the gene matches. The germline CDR1 and CDR2 sequences are SQVTM and ANQGSEA. The CDR3 extends over 11 amino acids. This CDR3 is CSVVTGAEQYV. CDR3 DNA sequence: TGCAGCGTTGTGACAGGGGCCGAGCAGTACGTC.

The rearrangement joins TRBV6-1 to TRBJ2-4; TRBD2 agrees at 10 bases. This CDR3 comprises 14 residues. Germline assignment: CDR1 MNHNS and CDR2 SASEGT. V trimming: 8 bases; J trimming: 6 bases; junction bases outside the gene matches: 7. CDR3 loop: CASSSGGDGNIQYF. The CDR3 DNA reads TGTGCCAGCTCAAGCGGGGGGGACGGAAACATTCAGTACTTC.

This sequence joins TRBV6-5 and TRBJ1-2, with D possibly matching TRBD1 (5 bases). V dropped 3 bases and J dropped 3 bases, with 11 bases sitting between them. CDR1 is MNHEY, CDR2 SVGAGI, per germline. CDR3 size: 14 residues. The CDR3 DNA sequence: TGTGCCAGCAGTTATTCCCAGGGATACTATGGCTACACCTTC. It encodes CASSYSQGYYGYTF.

This chain links TRBV27 with TRBJ2-7; TRBD2 agrees at 10 bases. The CDR3 runs to 18 residues. CDR1 and CDR2 from the germline V gene are MNHEY and SMNVEV (reference sequence). V was clipped by 3 bases and J by 3 bases; unmatched bases: 14. CDR3 in DNA: TGTGCCAGCAGTTTCCGTCTACAGCGGGAGGGATACTACTACGAGCAGTACTTC. Translated: CASSFRLQREGYYYEQYF.